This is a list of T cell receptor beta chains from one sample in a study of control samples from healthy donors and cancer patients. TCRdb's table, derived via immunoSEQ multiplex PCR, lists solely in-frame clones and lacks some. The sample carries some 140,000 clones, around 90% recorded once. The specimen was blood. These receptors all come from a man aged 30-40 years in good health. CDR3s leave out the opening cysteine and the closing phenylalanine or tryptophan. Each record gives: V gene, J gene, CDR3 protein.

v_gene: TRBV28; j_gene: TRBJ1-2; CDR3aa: ASRFGTGGSYGYT
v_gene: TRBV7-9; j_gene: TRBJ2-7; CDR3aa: ASSLYGRGLSYEQY
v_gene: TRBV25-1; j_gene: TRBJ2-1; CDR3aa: ASSEELAGVKNEQF
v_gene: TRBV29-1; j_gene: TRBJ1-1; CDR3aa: SVEPGQQRAEAF
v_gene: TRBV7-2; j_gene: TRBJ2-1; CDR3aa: ASSFRTGGWSSYNEQF
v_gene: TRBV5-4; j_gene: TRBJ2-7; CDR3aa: ASNKAGAAYEQY
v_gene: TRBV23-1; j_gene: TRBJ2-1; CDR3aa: ASTRAGMQF
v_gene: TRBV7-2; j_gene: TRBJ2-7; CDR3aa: ASSVSPTSGRAYEQY
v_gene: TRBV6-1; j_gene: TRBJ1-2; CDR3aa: ASSDGGTGGRGYT
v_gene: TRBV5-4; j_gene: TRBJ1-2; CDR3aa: ASSPGNYGYT
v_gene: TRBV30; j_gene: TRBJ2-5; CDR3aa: AWSGTSQETQY
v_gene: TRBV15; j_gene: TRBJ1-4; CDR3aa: ATSRGGAGANEKLF
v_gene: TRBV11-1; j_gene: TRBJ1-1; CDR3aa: ASSLFLNTEAF
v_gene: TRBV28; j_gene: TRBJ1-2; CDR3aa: ASSLNVVVRGQCYT
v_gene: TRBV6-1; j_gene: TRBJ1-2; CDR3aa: ASSEVGGDYGYT
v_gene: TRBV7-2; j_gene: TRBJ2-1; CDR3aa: ASSSTSGRLLSYNEQF
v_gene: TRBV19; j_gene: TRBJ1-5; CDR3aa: ASTRTGTANQPQH
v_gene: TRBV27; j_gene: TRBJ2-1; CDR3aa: ASSSFSGNEQF
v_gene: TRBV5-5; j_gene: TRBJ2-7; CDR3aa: ASSLRLQTGVLEQY
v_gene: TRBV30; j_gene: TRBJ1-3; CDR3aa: AWMTDRDGNTIY
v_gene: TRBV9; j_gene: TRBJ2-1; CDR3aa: ASSARSTLAYNEQF
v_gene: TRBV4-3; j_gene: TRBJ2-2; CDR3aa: ASSQDPGLAGGTGELF
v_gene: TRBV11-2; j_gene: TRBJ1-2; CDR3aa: ASSLVAGHYGYT
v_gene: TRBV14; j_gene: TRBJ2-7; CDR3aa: ASSQDFRGSHEQY
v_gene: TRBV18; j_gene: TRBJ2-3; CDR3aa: ASSPTSGSSDTQY
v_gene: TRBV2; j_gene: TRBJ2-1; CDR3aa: ASSPSRDTEQF
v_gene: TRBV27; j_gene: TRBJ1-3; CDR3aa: ASSRDRGLSGNTIY
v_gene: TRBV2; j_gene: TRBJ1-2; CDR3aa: ASVDRTAYGYT
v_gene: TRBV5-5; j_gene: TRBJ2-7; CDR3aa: ASSLGGTSGYEQY